Listed below are T cell receptor beta chains from one sample, sequenced in a study of read filtering for tumor transcriptome and immune sequencing. TCRdb analysed the reads with MiXCR anew, one entry per CDR3 protein. The sample holds about 93,000 distinct CDR3 sequences, around a fifth seen once. The sequenced sample was a population of CD138-negative cells sorted from bone marrow. Every receptor here comes from a donor at least 40 years old with multiple myeloma. Each CDR3 is given with its conserved first and last residue. The order of the fields is D gene, clone size, J gene, V gene, CDR3 DNA, CDR3 protein. D genes are given only for firm matches. Clone sizes are given selectively: once, few, many, or a class where the clone is expanded.

d_call: TRBD2; clone_size: many; j_call: TRBJ2-1; v_call: TRBV28; cdr3_nt: TGTGCCAGCAGTTCCCCCCTTTCGGGAGGGTACAATGAGCAGTTCTTC; cdr3_aa: CASSSPLSGGYNEQFF
d_call: NA; clone_size: few; j_call: TRBJ2-3; v_call: TRBV7-3; cdr3_nt: TGTGCCAGCAGCTTAAGCCCCCAGCGACATACGCAGTATTTT; cdr3_aa: CASSLSPQRHTQYF
d_call: NA; clone_size: NA; j_call: TRBJ1-3; v_call: TRBV14; cdr3_nt: TGTGCCAGCAGTCGACAGGCAGCCTCTGGAAACACCATATATTTT; cdr3_aa: CASSRQAASGNTIYF
d_call: NA; clone_size: many; j_call: TRBJ2-5; v_call: TRBV11-3; cdr3_nt: TGTGCCAGCAGCCGGACTGTCCGGGAGACCCAGTACTTC; cdr3_aa: CASSRTVRETQYF
d_call: NA; clone_size: NA; j_call: TRBJ2-7; v_call: TRBV2; cdr3_nt: TGTGCCAGCACCCAGGCCTACGAGCAGTACTTC; cdr3_aa: CASTQAYEQYF
d_call: TRBD2; clone_size: NA; j_call: TRBJ2-1; v_call: TRBV7-3; cdr3_nt: TGTGCCAGCAGCCCGGGACTAATGGGGACCGGGCCCAATGAGCAGTTCTTC; cdr3_aa: CASSPGLMGTGPNEQFF
d_call: NA; clone_size: NA; j_call: TRBJ2-7; v_call: TRBV4-1; cdr3_nt: TGCGCCAACAGCCAGGGACCAGCGGGTCCAAGCTCCTACGAGCAGTACTTC; cdr3_aa: CANSQGPAGPSSYEQYF
d_call: TRBD1; clone_size: many; j_call: TRBJ1-1; v_call: TRBV20-1; cdr3_nt: TGCAGTGCTAGAGTATTGACAGGGGGAAGGCACACTGAAGCTTTCTTT; cdr3_aa: CSARVLTGGRHTEAFF
d_call: TRBD1; clone_size: many; j_call: TRBJ1-1; v_call: TRBV29-1; cdr3_nt: TGCAGCGTTGAAGATGACAGGGTGGACACTGAAGCTTTCTTT; cdr3_aa: CSVEDDRVDTEAFF
d_call: NA; clone_size: few; j_call: TRBJ2-5; v_call: TRBV20-1; cdr3_nt: TGCAGTGCTTGTAAAGCGGGCGCACAAGAGACCCAGTACTTC; cdr3_aa: CSACKAGAQETQYF